This T cell receptor beta chain was observed in a study of immune evolution from preneoplasia to lung adenocarcinoma. Turning to the study itself: HLA loss of heterozygosity: roughly 7.5% AIS, about 15% MIA, approximately 35% ADC, none AAH.

Patient tissue came from resections in Japan or China, 2014–2017. On this clone itself: Antigen unknown.

Study-wide points: Highest clonality occurred in KRAS-mutant, not EGFR-mutant or double wild-type, nodules.

Clones were sequenced by immunoSEQ multiplex PCR, and TCRdb holds only the in-frame ones, with some missing. The sample shows around 10,000 clones, around 79% of them seen only once. Germline-derived CDR1 and CDR2 are SGHRS and YFSETQ. The CDR3 consists of 15 residues. V was clipped by 0 bases and J by 5 bases, with 11 bases between them. The sample comprised FFPE minimally invasive lung adenocarcinoma tissue. The chain combines TRBV5-1 with TRBJ1-4; D is uncertain. This TCR came from an older donor with lung adenocarcinoma. CDR3 sequence (DNA): TGCGCCAGCAGCTTGGGGTTGCAGGCAAATGAAAAACTGTTTTTT. Protein product: CASSLGLQANEKLFF. The full variable domain, its missing parts supplied by reference TRBV5-1 and TRBJ1-4, is KAGVTQTPRYLIKTRGQQVTLSCSPISGHRSVSWYQQTPGQGLQFLFEYFSETQRNKGNFPGRFSGRQFSNSRSEMNVSTLELGDSALYLCASSLGLQANEKLFFGSGTQLSVL.